This entry features one T cell receptor beta chain sequence. Its matching antigen is unknown. The data are from a study of sequential checkpoint blockade in melanoma. Overall study: TCRβ was sequenced from DNA of 91 pretreatment tumors. Study results and caveats: In arm A, pretreatment tumor clonality was associated with response.

As to treatment: randomized to nivolumab then ipilimumab (arm A) or the reverse (arm B). Clones were sequenced by immunoSEQ multiplex PCR, and TCRdb holds only the in-frame ones, with some missing. This table has approximately 19,000 clones, around 70% appearing once. CDR1 and CDR2 (germline): MNHGY, SAAAGT. The CDR3 loop spans 16 amino acids. Deletions cut 4 bases from V and 0 bases from J, with 12 bases between. The sample here was tumor tissue (inferred from file names), taken from a patient given nivolumab and ipilimumab in sequence. The rearrangement joins TRBV6-8 to TRBJ1-4; D is possibly TRBD1 (5 bases). The sequence was collected from a human donor with melanoma. CDR3 DNA sequence: TGTGCCAGCAGTTCTAGACGGGACGCAACTAATGAAAAACTGTTTTTT. Translated, it gives CASSSRRDATNEKLFF.